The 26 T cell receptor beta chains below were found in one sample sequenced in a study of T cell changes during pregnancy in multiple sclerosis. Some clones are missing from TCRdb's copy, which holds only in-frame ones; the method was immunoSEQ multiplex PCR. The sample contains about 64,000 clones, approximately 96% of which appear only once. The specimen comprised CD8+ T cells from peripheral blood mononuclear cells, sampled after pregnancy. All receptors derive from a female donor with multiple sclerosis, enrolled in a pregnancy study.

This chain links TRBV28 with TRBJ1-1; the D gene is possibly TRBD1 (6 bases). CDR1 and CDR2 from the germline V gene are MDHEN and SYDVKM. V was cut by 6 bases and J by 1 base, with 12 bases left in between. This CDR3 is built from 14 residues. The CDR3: CASSPGTRNTEAFF. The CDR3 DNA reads TGTGCCAGCAGCCCCGGGACACGGAACACTGAAGCTTTCTTT.

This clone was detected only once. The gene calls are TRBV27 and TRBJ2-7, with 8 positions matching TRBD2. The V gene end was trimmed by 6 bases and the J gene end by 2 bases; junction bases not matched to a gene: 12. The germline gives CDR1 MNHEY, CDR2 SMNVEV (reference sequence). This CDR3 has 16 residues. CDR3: CASRPGVLAATYEQYF. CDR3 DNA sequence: TGTGCCAGCAGGCCCGGGGTACTAGCGGCCACCTACGAGCAGTACTTC.

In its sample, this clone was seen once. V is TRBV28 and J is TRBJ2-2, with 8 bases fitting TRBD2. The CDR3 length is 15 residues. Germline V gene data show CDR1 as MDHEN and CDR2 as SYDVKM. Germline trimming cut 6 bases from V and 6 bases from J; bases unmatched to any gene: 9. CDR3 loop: CASSPTGGIPGELFF. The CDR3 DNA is TGTGCCAGCAGCCCTACGGGGGGGATTCCCGGGGAGCTGTTTTTT.

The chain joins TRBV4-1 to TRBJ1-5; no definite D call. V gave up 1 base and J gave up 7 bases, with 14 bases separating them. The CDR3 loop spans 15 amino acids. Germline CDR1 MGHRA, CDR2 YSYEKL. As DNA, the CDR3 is TGCGCCAGCAGCCAAGCGCATCCTGGTAGCCAGCCCCAGCATTTT. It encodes CASSQAHPGSQPQHF.

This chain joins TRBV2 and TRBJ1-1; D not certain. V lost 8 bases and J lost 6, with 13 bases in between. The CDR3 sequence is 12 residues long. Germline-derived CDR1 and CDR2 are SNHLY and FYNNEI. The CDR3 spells CASYGREAEAFF. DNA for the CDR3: TGTGCCAGCTACGGGAGGGAAGCTGAAGCTTTCTTT. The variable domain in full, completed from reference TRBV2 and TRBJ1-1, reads EPEVTQTPSHQVTQMGQEVILRCVPISNHLYFYWYRQILGQKVEFLVSFYNNEISEKSEIFDDQFSVERPDGSNFTLKIRSTKLEDSAMYFCASYGREAEAFFGQGTRLTVV.

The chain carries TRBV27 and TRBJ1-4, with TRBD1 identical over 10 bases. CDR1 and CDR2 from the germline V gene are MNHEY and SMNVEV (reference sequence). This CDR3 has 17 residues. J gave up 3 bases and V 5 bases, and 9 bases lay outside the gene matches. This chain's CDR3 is CASSPLGTGAANEKLFF. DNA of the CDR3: TGTGCCAGCAGTCCCCTGGGGACAGGGGCCGCTAATGAAAAACTGTTTTTT.

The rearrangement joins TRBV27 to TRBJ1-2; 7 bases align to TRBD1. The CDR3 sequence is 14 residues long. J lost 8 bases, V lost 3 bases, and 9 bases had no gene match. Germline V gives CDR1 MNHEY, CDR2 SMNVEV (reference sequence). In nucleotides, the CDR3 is TGTGCCAGCAGTTTGACAGGGAGTTCTCGCGGCTACACCTTC. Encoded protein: CASSLTGSSRGYTF.

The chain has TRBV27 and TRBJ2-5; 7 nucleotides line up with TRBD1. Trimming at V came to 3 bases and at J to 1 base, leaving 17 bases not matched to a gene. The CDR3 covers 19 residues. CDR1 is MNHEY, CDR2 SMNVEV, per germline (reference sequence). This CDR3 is CASSFPETGTTDPQETQYF. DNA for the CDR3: TGTGCCAGCAGTTTTCCGGAGACAGGGACCACAGACCCCCAAGAGACCCAGTACTTC.

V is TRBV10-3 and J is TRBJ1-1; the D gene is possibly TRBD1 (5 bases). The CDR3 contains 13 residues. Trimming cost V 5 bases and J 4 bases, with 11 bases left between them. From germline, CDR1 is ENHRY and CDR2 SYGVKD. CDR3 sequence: CAISPFDSTEAFF. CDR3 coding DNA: TGTGCCATCAGTCCATTTGACAGCACTGAAGCTTTCTTT.

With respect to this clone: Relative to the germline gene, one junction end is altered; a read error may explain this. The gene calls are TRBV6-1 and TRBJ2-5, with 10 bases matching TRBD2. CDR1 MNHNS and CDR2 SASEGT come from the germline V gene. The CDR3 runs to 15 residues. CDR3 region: CASREAGGPRETQYF. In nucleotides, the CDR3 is TGTGCCAGCAGGGAAGCGGGAGGGCCGCGGGAGACCCAGTACTTC.

The chain's CDR3 is CASSYGQLMNTEAFF. Here the CDR3 DNA reads TGTGCCAGCAGCTACGGACAGTTGATGAACACTGAAGCTTTCTTT. The V call is TRBV11-1, the J call TRBJ1-1; possible D gene TRBD1, 6 bases. Germline values: CDR1 SGHAT, CDR2 FQDESV (reference sequence). V was shortened by 4 bases and J by 0 bases, with 12 bases between the two germline ends. The CDR3 extends over 15 amino acids. Drawing the rest from reference TRBV11-1 and TRBJ1-1, the complete variable domain is EAEVAQSPRYKITEKSQAVAFWCDPISGHATLYWYRQILGQGPELLVQFQDESVVDDSQLPKDRFSAERLKGVDSTLKIQPAELGDSAMYLCASSYGQLMNTEAFFGQGTRLTVV.

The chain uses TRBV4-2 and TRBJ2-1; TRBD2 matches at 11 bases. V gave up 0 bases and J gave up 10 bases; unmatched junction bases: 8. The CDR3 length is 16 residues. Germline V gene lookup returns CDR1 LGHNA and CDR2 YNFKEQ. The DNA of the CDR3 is TGTGCCAGCAGCCAAGAACAGACTAGCGGGATCGACGAGCAGTTCTTC. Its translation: CASSQEQTSGIDEQFF.

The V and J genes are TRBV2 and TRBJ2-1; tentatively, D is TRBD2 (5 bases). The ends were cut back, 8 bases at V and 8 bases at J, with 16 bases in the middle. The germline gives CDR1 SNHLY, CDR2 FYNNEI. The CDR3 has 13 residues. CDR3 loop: CASESELVDEQFF. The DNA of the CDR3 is TGTGCCAGCGAGTCGGAACTAGTGGATGAGCAGTTCTTC.

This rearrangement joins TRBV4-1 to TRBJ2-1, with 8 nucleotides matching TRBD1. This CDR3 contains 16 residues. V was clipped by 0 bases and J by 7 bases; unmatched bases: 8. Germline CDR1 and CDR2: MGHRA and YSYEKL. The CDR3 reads CASSQDQGTGQNEQFF. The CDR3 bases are TGCGCCAGCAGCCAAGATCAAGGGACAGGCCAGAATGAGCAGTTCTTC.

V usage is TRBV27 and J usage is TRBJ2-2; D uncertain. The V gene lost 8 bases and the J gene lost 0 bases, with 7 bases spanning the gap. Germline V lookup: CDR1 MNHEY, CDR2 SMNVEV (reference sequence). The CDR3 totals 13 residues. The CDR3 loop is CASSMSNTGELFF. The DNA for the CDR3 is TGTGCCAGCTCAATGTCGAACACCGGGGAGCTGTTTTTT.

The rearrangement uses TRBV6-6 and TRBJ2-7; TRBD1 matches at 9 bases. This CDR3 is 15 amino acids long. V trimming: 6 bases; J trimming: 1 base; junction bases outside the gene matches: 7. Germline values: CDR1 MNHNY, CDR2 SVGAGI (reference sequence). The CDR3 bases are TGTGCCAGCAGCCCCTACAGGGGGCTGTCCTACGAGCAGTACTTC. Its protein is CASSPYRGLSYEQYF.

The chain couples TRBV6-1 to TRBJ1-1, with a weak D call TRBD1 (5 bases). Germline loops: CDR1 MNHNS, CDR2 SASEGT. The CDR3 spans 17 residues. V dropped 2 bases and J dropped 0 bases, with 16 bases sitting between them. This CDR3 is CASSEPGQGTMNTEAFF. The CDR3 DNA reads TGTGCCAGCAGTGAACCCGGCCAGGGAACTATGAACACTGAAGCTTTCTTT.

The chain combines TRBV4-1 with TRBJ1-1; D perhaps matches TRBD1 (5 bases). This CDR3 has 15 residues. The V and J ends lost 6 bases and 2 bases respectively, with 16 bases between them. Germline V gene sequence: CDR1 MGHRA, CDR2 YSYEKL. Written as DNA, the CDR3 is TGCGCCAGCAGTTACATGGGGGGGACCAACACTGAAGCTTTCTTT. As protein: CASSYMGGTNTEAFF.

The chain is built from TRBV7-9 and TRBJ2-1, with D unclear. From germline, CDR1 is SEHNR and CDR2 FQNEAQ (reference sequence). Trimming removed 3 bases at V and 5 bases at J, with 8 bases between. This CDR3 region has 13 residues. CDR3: CASSFGRNNEQFF. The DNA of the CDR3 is TGTGCCAGCAGCTTTGGGCGTAACAATGAGCAGTTCTTC. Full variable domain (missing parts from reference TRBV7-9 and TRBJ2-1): DTGVSQNPRHKITKRGQNVTFRCDPISEHNRLYWYRQTLGQGPEFLTYFQNEAQLEKSRLLSDRFSAERPKGSFSTLEIQRTEQGDSAMYLCASSFGRNNEQFFGPGTRLTVL.

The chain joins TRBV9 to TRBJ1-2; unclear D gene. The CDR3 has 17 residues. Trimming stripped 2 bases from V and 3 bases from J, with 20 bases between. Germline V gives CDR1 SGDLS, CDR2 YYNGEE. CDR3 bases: TGTGCCAGCAGCGTGGAGCCAACGAGAAATTCTTACTATGGCTACACCTTC. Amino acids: CASSVEPTRNSYYGYTF.

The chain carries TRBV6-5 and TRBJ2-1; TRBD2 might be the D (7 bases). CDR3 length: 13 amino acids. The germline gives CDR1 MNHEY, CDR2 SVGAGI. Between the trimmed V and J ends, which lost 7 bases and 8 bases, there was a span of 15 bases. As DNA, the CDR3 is TGTGCCAGCAAGGGGAGGGGGTGGGATGAGCAGTTCTTC. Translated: CASKGRGWDEQFF.

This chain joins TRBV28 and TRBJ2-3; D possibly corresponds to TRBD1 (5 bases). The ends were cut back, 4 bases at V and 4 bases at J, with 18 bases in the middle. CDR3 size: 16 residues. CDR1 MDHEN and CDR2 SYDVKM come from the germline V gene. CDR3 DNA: TGTGCCAGCAGTTCTTATGGCCTCGACAGAGCAGATACGCAGTATTTT. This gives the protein CASSSYGLDRADTQYF.

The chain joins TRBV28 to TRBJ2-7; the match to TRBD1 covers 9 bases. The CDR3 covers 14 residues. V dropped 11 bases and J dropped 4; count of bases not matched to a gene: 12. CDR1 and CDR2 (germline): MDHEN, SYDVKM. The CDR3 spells CAVTPGQGAYEQYF. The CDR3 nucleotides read TGTGCCGTAACCCCGGGACAGGGTGCATACGAGCAGTACTTC.

In DNA form, the CDR3 reads TGTGCCAGCCTCAATGGGGGAGGACAGGCTTTTGGCTACACCTTC. Translation: CASLNGGGQAFGYTF. The V call is TRBV28, the J call TRBJ1-2; 7 nucleotides agree with TRBD1. The germline V gene encodes CDR1 MDHEN and CDR2 SYDVKM. After removal of 8 bases from V and 7 bases from J, the junction contained 16 bases not matched to a gene. The CDR3 has 15 residues.

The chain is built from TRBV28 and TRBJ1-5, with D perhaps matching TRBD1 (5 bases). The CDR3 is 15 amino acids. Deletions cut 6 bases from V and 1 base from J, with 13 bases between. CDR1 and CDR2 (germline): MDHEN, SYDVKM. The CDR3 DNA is TGTGCCAGCAGCCGAGTTCGACAGAGCAATCAGCCCCAGCATTTT. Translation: CASSRVRQSNQPQHF.

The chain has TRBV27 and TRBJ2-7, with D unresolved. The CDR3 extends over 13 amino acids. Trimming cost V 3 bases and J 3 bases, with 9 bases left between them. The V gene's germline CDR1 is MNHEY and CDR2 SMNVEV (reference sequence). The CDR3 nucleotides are TGTGCCAGCAGTTTTTCCAGTGACTACGAGCAGTACTTC. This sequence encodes CASSFSSDYEQYF.